The 5 T cell receptor beta chains in this list originate from one sample, sequenced in a study of response to subunit inactivated influenza vaccine. MiXCR, applied by TCRdb to the RT-PCR reads, yields one record per CDR3 protein. The sample holds a few hundred thousand distinct CDR3 sequences, 22% seen once. The sequenced sample was PBMCs from blood, obtained around 22 months after vaccination. These receptors were collected from a man aged 50 to 69 who received an inactivated influenza vaccine.

The rearrangement uses TRBV6-1 and TRBJ2-7, with 16 nucleotides matching TRBD2. V gave up 5 bases and J gave up 5 bases; unmatched junction bases: 15. This CDR3 comprises 19 residues. The germline V gene encodes CDR1 MNHNS and CDR2 SASEGT. CDR3 amino acids: CASSPRSGTSGRVRDEQYF. The CDR3 nucleotides are TGTGCCAGCAGTCCTCGCTCGGGGACTAGCGGGAGGGTTCGAGACGAGCAGTACTTC.

This clonotype was detected a few times. The chain is built from TRBV6-5 and TRBJ1-3; D gene ambiguous. Per the germline V gene, CDR1 is MNHEY and CDR2 is SVGAGI. The V and J ends lost 0 bases and 4 bases respectively, with 10 bases between them. This CDR3 contains 15 residues. The CDR3 spells CASSYSSQPGNTIYF. CDR3 in DNA: TGTGCCAGCAGTTACTCGAGCCAGCCCGGAAACACCATATATTTT.

This clonotype was observed a handful of times. A read error may produce the germline difference seen at one junction end. V usage is TRBV7-7 and J usage is TRBJ2-2; D perhaps matches TRBD2 (6 bases). Germline CDR1 and CDR2: SSHAT and FNYEAQ (reference sequence). CDR3 size: 15 residues. The CDR3: CASSLSLGSGGELFF. CDR3 DNA sequence: TGTGCTAGCAGCTTATCTTTAGGTAGCGGAGGGGAGCTGTTTTTT.

This clonotype was observed at least ten times. This chain uses TRBV20-1 with TRBJ1-1; D gene uncertain. Germline V CDR1 and CDR2: DFQATT, SNEGSKA (reference sequence). The germline V and J ends were trimmed by 4 bases and 5 bases, with 11 bases remaining between them. The CDR3 runs to 12 residues. DNA of the CDR3: TGCAGTGCTACCTTTGGGGATACTGAAGCTTTCTTT. This codes for CSATFGDTEAFF.

V is TRBV4-2 and J is TRBJ2-1; 10 bases map to TRBD2. The CDR3 runs to 15 residues. Losses at the gene ends were 2 bases for V and 2 bases for J; bases not matched to a gene: 0. Germline V gene sequence: CDR1 LGHNA, CDR2 YNFKEQ. The CDR3 region has the DNA TGTGCCAGCAGCCAACTAGCGGGAGCCTACAATGAGCAGTTCTTC. Translation: CASSQLAGAYNEQFF.